This TCR beta chain came from a study of T cell repertoires in cytomegalovirus infection. TCRdb re-called the reads with MiXCR, one entry per CDR3 protein. The repertoire holds nearly 650,000 distinct CDR3 sequences, 24% seen once, with roughly 8% in the top ten. Material for sequencing was CD8+ T cells from PBMCs. The clonotype originates from a human donor in good health (CMV status not recorded). Some clones in this sample may be carry-over from other donors' samples.

In nucleotides, the CDR3 is TGCAGCGTTGAATATGGGTCGGGGACTGAAGCTTTCTTT. This codes for CSVEYGSGTEAFF. This rearrangement joins TRBV29-1 to TRBJ1-1; no reliable D call. The germline V and J ends were trimmed by 2 bases and 5 bases, with 12 bases remaining between them. The germline gives CDR1 SQVTM, CDR2 ANQGSEA. This CDR3 is built from 13 residues.